This TCR beta chain comes out of a study of shared clonotypes between healthy human individuals. Study results and limitations: Researchers sampled only blood; tissue repertoires likely differ. What naive subsets generally showed was a larger estimated richness than memory subsets showed.

Looked up from germline, CDR1 is SGDLS and CDR2 is YYNGEE. The CDR3 spans 19 residues. After removal of 2 bases from V and 6 bases from J, the junction contained 18 bases not matched to a gene. The data were produced by immunoSEQ multiplex PCR, yet TCRdb's version contains in-frame clones alone and is incomplete. Of approximately 2,200,000 clones in the sample, 85% to 95% were seen once. Notes on this clone: Its cognate antigen is unknown.

Naive CD8 cells were CD45RO-negative, positively selected for CCR7, excluding terminally differentiated effector memory CD45RA+ cells. This chain connects TRBV9 to TRBJ2-1; 9 bases map to TRBD2. The specimen was naive CD8+ T cells from PBMCs. This receptor was taken from a man younger than 35 in good health. Some clones in this sample may be carry-over from other donors' samples. The CDR3 loop is CASSVGMLAGHRFSNEQFF. The CDR3 DNA is TGTGCCAGCAGCGTGGGGATGCTAGCGGGACACCGGTTTTCCAATGAGCAGTTCTTC.